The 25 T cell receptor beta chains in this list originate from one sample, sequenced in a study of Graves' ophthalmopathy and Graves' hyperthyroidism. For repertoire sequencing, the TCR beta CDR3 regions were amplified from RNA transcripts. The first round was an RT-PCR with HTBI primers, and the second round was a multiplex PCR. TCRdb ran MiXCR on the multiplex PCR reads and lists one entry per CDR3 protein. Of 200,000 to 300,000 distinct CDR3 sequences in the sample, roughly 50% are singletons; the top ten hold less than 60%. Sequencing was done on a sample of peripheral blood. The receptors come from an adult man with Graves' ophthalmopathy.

CDR3 DNA sequence: TGTGCCAGCAGCTTAAAGCGGGTGCTCACCGGGGAGCTGTTTTTT. It encodes CASSLKRVLTGELFF. V is TRBV7-8 and J is TRBJ2-2; a possible D gene is TRBD2 (6 bases). V was clipped by 2 bases and J by 4 bases, with 11 bases between them. The germline V gene encodes CDR1 SGHVS and CDR2 FQNEAQ. This CDR3 comprises 15 residues.

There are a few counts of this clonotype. DNA for the CDR3: TGCAGTGCCGGGAAGGACAGGGGGGACACTGAAGCTTTCTTT. The encoded protein is CSAGKDRGDTEAFF. The V and J genes are TRBV20-1 and TRBJ1-1, with 10 nucleotides matching TRBD1. V lost 6 bases to trimming and J lost 3 bases; unmatched junction nucleotides: 7. Germline CDR1 and CDR2: DFQATT and SNEGSKA (reference sequence). The CDR3 covers 14 residues.

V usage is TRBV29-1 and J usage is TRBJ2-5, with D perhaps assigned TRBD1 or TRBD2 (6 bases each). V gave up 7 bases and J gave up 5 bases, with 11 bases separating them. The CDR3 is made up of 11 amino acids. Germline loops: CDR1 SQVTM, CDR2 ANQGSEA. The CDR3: CSGGARETQYF. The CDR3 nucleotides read TGCAGCGGGGGGGCCCGGGAGACCCAGTACTTC.

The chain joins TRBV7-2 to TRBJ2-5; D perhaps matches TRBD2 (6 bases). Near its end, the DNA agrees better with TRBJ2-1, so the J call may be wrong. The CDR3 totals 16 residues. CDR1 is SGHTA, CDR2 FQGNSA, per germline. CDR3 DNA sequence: TGTGCCAGCAGCTTAGCCGGAGCGGGTGGCTACAATGAGCAGTTCTTC. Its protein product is CASSLAGAGGYNEQFF.

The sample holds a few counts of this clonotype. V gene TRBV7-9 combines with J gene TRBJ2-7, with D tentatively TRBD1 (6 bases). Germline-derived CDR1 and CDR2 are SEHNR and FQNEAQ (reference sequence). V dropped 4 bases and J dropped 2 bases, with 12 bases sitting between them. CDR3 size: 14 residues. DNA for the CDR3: TGTGCCAGCAGCTCACTGACAGGTACCTACGAGCAGTACTTC. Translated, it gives CASSSLTGTYEQYF.

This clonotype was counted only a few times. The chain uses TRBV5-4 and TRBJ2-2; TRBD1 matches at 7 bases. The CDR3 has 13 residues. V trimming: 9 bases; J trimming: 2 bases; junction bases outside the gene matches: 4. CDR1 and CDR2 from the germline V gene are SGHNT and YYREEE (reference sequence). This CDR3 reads CATWDSNTGELFF. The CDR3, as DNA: TGTGCCACCTGGGACAGCAACACCGGGGAGCTGTTTTTT.

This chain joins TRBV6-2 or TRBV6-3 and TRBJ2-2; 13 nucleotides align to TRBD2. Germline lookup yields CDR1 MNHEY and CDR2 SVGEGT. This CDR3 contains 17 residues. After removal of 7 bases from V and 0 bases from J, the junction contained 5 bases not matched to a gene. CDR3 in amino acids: CASIRLAGGPNTGELFF. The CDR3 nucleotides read TGTGCCAGCATTCGACTAGCGGGAGGACCGAACACCGGGGAGCTGTTTTTT.

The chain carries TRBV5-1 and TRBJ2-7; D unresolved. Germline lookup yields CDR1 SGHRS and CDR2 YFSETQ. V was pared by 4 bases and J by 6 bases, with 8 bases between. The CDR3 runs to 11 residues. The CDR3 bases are TGCGCCAGCAGCGTCCCGTCCGAGCAGTACTTC. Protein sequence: CASSVPSEQYF.

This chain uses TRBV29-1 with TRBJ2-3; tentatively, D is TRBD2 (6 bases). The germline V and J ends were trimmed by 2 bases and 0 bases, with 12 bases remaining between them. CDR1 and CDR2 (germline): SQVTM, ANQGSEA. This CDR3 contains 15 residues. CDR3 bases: TGCAGCGTTGAACGGGCCGGGGGTAGCACAGATACGCAGTATTTT. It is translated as CSVERAGGSTDTQYF.

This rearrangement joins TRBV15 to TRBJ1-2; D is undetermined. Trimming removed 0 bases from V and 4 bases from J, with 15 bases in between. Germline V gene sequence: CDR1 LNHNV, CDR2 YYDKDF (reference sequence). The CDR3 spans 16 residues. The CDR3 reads CATSRDVTSGFYGYTF. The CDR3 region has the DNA TGTGCCACCAGCAGAGATGTGACGAGTGGCTTCTATGGCTACACCTTC.

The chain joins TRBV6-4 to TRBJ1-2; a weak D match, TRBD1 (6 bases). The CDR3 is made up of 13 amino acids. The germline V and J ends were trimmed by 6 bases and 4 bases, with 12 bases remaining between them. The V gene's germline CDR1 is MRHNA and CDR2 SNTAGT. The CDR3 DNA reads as TGTGCCAGCAGCGCTCGGACAGTCTATGGCTACACCTTC. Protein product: CASSARTVYGYTF.

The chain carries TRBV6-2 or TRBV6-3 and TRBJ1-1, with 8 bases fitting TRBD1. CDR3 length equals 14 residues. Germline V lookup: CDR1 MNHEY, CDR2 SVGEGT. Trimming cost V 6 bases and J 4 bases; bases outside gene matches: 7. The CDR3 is CASRSPQGVTEAFF. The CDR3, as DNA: TGTGCCAGCAGGTCACCACAGGGGGTCACTGAAGCTTTCTTT.

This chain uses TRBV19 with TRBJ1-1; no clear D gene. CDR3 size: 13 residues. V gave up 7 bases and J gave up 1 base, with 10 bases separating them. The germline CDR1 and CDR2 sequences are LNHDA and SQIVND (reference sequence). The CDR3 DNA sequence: TGTGCCAGTAAAGTAGGCGCGAACACTGAAGCTTTCTTT. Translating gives CASKVGANTEAFF. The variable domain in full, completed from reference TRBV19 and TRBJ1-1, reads DGGITQSPKYLFRKEGQNVTLSCEQNLNHDAMYWYRQDPGQGLRLIYYSQIVNDFQKGDIAEGYSVSREKKESFPLTVTSAQKNPTAFYLCASKVGANTEAFFGQGTRLTVV.

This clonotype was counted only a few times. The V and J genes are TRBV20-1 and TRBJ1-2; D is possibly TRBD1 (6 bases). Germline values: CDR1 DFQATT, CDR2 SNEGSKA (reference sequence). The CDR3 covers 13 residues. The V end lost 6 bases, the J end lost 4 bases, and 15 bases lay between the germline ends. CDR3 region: CSAPRGFGYGYTF. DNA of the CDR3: TGCAGTGCCCCGAGGGGGTTCGGCTATGGCTACACCTTC.

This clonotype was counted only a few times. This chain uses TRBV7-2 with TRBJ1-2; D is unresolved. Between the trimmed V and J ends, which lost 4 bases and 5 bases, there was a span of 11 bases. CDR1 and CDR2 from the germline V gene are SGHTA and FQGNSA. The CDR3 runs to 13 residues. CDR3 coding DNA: TGTGCCAGCAGCTCCCGGGTGGGTTATGGCTACACCTTC. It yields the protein CASSSRVGYGYTF.

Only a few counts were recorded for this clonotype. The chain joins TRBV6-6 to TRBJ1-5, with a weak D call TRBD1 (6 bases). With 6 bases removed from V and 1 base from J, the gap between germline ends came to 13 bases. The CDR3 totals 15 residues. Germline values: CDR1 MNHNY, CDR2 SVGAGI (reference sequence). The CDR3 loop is CASSSTGTSNQPQHF. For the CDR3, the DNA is TGTGCCAGCAGCTCGACAGGCACCAGCAATCAGCCCCAGCATTTT.

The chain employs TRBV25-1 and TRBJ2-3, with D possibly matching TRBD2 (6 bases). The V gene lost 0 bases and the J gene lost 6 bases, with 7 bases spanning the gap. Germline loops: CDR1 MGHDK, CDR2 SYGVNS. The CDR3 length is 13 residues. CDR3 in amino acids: CASSEYGGDTQYF. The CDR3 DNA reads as TGTGCCAGCAGTGAATATGGGGGGGATACGCAGTATTTT.

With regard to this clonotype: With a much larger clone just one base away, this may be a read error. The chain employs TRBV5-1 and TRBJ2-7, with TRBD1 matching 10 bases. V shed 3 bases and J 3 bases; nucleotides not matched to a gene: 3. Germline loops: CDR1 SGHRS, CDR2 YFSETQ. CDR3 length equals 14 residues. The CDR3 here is CASSYGTGDYEQYF. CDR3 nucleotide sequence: TGCGCCAGCAGCTACGGGACAGGGGACTACGAGCAGTACTTC.

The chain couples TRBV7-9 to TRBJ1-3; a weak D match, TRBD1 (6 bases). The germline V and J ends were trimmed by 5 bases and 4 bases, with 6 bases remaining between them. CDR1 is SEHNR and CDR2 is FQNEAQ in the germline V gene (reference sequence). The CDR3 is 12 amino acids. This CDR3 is CASSQGGNTIYF. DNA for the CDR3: TGTGCCAGCAGCCAGGGGGGAAACACCATATATTTT.

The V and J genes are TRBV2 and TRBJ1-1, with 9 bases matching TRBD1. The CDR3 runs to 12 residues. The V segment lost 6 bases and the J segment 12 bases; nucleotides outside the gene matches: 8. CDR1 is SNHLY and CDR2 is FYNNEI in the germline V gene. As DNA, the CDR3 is TGTGCCAGCAGAGGACAGGGGATGACATCTTTCTTT. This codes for CASRGQGMTSFF.

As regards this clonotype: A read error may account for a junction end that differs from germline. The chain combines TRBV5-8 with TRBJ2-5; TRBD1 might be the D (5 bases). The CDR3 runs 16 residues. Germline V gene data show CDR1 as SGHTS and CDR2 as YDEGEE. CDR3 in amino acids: CASSSGHPWAQETQYF. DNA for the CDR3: TGCGCCAGCAGCTCCGGACACCCGTGGGCACAAGAGACCCAGTACTTC. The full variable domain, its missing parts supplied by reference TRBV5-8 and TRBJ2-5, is EAGVTQSPTHLIKTRGQQATLRCSPISGHTSVYWYQQALGLGLQFLLWYDEGEERNRGNFPPRFSGRQFPNYSSELNVNALELEDSALYLCASSSGHPWAQETQYFGPGTRLLVL.

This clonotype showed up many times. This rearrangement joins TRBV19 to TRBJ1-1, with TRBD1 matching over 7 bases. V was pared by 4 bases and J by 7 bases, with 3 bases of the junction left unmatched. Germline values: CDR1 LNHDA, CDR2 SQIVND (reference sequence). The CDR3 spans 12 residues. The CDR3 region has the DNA TGTGCCAGTAGTAGGGGACAGATTGAAGCTTTCTTT. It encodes CASSRGQIEAFF.

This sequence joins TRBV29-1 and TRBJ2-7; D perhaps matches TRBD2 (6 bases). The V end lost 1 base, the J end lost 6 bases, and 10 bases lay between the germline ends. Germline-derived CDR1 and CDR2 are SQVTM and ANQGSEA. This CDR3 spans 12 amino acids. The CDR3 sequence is CSVEAEEGEQYF. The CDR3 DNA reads TGCAGCGTTGAAGCGGAGGAGGGCGAGCAGTACTTC.

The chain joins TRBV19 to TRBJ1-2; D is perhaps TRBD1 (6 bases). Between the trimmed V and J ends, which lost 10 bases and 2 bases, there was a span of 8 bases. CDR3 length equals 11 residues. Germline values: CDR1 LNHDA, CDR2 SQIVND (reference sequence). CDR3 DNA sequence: TGTGCCACCGGACAGAACTATGGCTACACCTTC. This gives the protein CATGQNYGYTF.

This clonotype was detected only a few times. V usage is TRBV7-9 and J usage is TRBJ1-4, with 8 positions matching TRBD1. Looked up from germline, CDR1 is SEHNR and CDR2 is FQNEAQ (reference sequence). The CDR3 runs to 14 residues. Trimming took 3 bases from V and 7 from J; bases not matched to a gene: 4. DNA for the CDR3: TGTGCCAGCAGCTTCTCAGGGGGCGGTGAAAAACTGTTTTTT. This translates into CASSFSGGGEKLFF. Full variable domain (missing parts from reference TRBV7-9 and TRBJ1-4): DTGVSQNPRHKITKRGQNVTFRCDPISEHNRLYWYRQTLGQGPEFLTYFQNEAQLEKSRLLSDRFSAERPKGSFSTLEIQRTEQGDSAMYLCASSFSGGGEKLFFGSGTQLSVL.